The clone carrying this T cell receptor beta chain turned up a few times. The entry originates in a study of T cell changes during pregnancy in multiple sclerosis. Measured with immunoSEQ multiplex PCR; TCRdb has only the in-frame clones, and not every one. The table lists under 95,000 clones, 90% to 95% of them singletons, with under 2% in the top ten. V was cut by 8 bases and J by 5 bases, with 9 bases left in between. This CDR3 is built from 11 residues. Per the germline V gene, CDR1 is SNHLY and CDR2 is FYNNEI. This material consisted of peripheral blood, taken after pregnancy. This rearrangement joins TRBV2 to TRBJ1-1; tentative D call: TRBD1 (5 bases). This receptor was identified in a female donor in good health, enrolled as a control in a pregnancy study. The DNA of the CDR3 is TGTGCCAGCGGGGCGGGGACTGAAGCTTTCTTT. It codes for CASGAGTEAFF.